The 21 T cell receptor beta chains presented below share a single source sample, sequenced in a study of radiotherapy plus CTLA-4 blockade in lung cancer. Measured with immunoSEQ multiplex PCR; TCRdb has only the in-frame clones, and not every one. Among fewer than 90,000 clones, 80% to 85% were seen once, and the ten largest hold 0.82%. Specimen: peripheral blood, collected from a patient treated with radiotherapy plus ipilimumab. These receptors all stem from a human donor with non-small cell lung cancer who had stable disease on radiotherapy plus ipilimumab.

The chain carries TRBV18 and TRBJ1-1, with D perhaps matching TRBD1 (5 bases). Trimming stripped 4 bases from V and 4 bases from J, with 13 bases between. The CDR3 is made up of 14 amino acids. Germline V gives CDR1 KGHSH, CDR2 LQKENI. Written as DNA, the CDR3 is TGTGCCAGCTCACGCGACAGTACCAGCACTGAAGCTTTCTTT. Amino acids: CASSRDSTSTEAFF. Together with reference TRBV18 and TRBJ1-1, the CDR3 gives the full variable domain: NAGVMQNPRHLVRRRGQEARLRCSPMKGHSHVYWYRQLPEEGLKFMVYLQKENIIDESGMPKERFSAEFPKEGPSILRIQQVVRGDSAAYFCASSRDSTSTEAFFGQGTRLTVV.

The rearrangement uses TRBV2 and TRBJ2-5; D is possibly TRBD2 (5 bases). The J call is uncertain, as TRBJ2-7 better fits the DNA end. The germline V gene has CDR1 SNHLY and CDR2 FYNNEI. The CDR3 spans 13 residues. This CDR3 is CASQDSFSYEQYF. The CDR3 nucleotides are TGTGCCAGCCAGGACTCATTTTCCTACGAGCAGTACTTC.

The chain combines TRBV6-5 with TRBJ2-1; no definite D call. Germline values: CDR1 MNHEY, CDR2 SVGAGI. The V end was cut by 4 bases, the J end by 2 bases, with 12 bases between. The CDR3 is 15 residues long. As DNA, the CDR3 is TGTGCCAGCAGTTCTGCAGGTGAGACCTACAATGAGCAGTTCTTC. Translating gives CASSSAGETYNEQFF.

The chain is built from TRBV5-1 and TRBJ1-3; no clear D. V was shortened by 0 bases and J by 6 bases, with 10 bases between the two germline ends. Germline CDR1 SGHRS, CDR2 YFSETQ. This CDR3 comprises 14 residues. CDR3 DNA sequence: TGCGCCAGCAGCTTGGTTTCGGGTGCAAACACCATATATTTT. It codes for CASSLVSGANTIYF.

The J gene is TRBJ1-5, the V gene TRBV25-1; D is undetermined. The germline V gene has CDR1 MGHDK and CDR2 SYGVNS. V lost 5 bases and J lost 9, with 20 bases in between. The CDR3 extends over 15 amino acids. Here the CDR3 reads CASSCGVMTGWPQHF. DNA of the CDR3: TGTGCCAGCAGTTGCGGTGTCATGACCGGGTGGCCCCAGCATTTT. The variable domain in full, with the rest retrieved from reference TRBV25-1 and TRBJ1-5, is EADIYQTPRYLVIGTGKKITLECSQTMGHDKMYWYQQDPGMELHLIHYSYGVNSTEKGDLSSESTVSRIRTEHFPLTLESARPSHTSQYLCASSCGVMTGWPQHFGDGTRLSIL.

The gene calls are TRBV4-1 and TRBJ2-7; possibly TRBD1 for D (5 bases). Deletions cut 3 bases from V and 1 base from J, with 7 bases between. The CDR3 totals 13 residues. CDR1 is MGHRA, CDR2 YSYEKL, per germline. In DNA form, the CDR3 reads TGCGCCAGCAGCCAGACAGCGTCCTACGAGCAGTACTTC. It encodes CASSQTASYEQYF.

V is TRBV5-1 and J is TRBJ2-7; 7 nucleotides line up with TRBD2. Trimming took 3 bases from V and 3 from J; bases not matched to a gene: 9. The germline V gene has CDR1 SGHRS and CDR2 YFSETQ. The CDR3 contains 15 residues. CDR3 in DNA: TGCGCCAGCAGCTCCTTACACGGACTAGACTACGAGCAGTACTTC. This sequence encodes CASSSLHGLDYEQYF.

The chain uses TRBV5-1 and TRBJ2-7, with 10 bases matching TRBD1. CDR3 length: 15 residues. The V segment lost 2 bases and the J segment 4 bases; nucleotides outside the gene matches: 6. Germline V lookup: CDR1 SGHRS, CDR2 YFSETQ. CDR3 DNA: TGCGCCAGCAGCTTAGTACCGGGACAGGGGTACGAGCAGTACTTC. Protein sequence: CASSLVPGQGYEQYF. Looking up the rest from reference TRBV5-1 and TRBJ2-7 gives the full variable domain: KAGVTQTPRYLIKTRGQQVTLSCSPISGHRSVSWYQQTPGQGLQFLFEYFSETQRNKGNFPGRFSGRQFSNSRSEMNVSTLELGDSALYLCASSLVPGQGYEQYFGPGTRLTVT.

V and J are TRBV27 and TRBJ2-5; TRBD2 aligns across 10 bases. With V trimmed by 3 bases and J by 9 bases, 13 bases remained unmatched. The CDR3 loop spans 16 amino acids. Germline V gene lookup returns CDR1 MNHEY and CDR2 SMNVEV (reference sequence). CDR3: CASSLAASGGPGAQYF. The CDR3 DNA reads TGTGCCAGCAGTTTGGCGGCTAGCGGGGGCCCAGGGGCCCAGTACTTC.

This clone showed up just once. The rearrangement links TRBV7-3 to TRBJ2-1, with 12 bases identical to TRBD2. The trim removed 4 bases at V and 6 bases at J, leaving 7 bases unmatched. Germline CDR1 is SGHTA and CDR2 is FQGTGA. The CDR3 loop spans 16 amino acids. CDR3 nucleotide sequence: TGTGCCAGCAGCTCGAGTGGACTAGCGGGACTCAATGAGCAGTTCTTC. Amino acids: CASSSSGLAGLNEQFF.

The chain couples TRBV4-2 to TRBJ2-7, with D possibly matching TRBD1 (5 bases). V was cut by 8 bases and J by 7 bases, with 24 bases left in between. Per the germline V gene, CDR1 is LGHNA and CDR2 is YNFKEQ. CDR3 length: 15 residues. The CDR3 DNA is TGTGCCAGCGGCCGCGGAGTAGCAGAGTCAGGGGAGCAGTACTTC. Its protein product is CASGRGVAESGEQYF.

V usage is TRBV4-1 and J usage is TRBJ1-1; a weak D match, TRBD1 (6 bases). The V gene lost 0 bases and the J gene lost 4 bases, with 15 bases spanning the gap. CDR1 and CDR2 from the germline V gene are MGHRA and YSYEKL. The CDR3 is 16 amino acids. The CDR3 coding sequence is TGCGCCAGCAGCCAAGATATTAGCAGGGGAGGCACTGAAGCTTTCTTT. Translated, it gives CASSQDISRGGTEAFF.

The chain is built from TRBV6-1 and TRBJ2-1, with TRBD2 matching over 11 bases. The CDR3 spans 14 residues. The ends lost 6 bases at V and 5 bases at J; junction bases unmatched: 3. CDR1 and CDR2 from the germline V gene are MNHNS and SASEGT. The CDR3 nucleotides are TGTGCCAGCAGGCCGGGACTAGCGGACAATGAGCAGTTCTTC. As protein: CASRPGLADNEQFF.

The chain recombines TRBV6-1 with TRBJ1-1, with D unresolved. Germline V gene lookup returns CDR1 MNHNS and CDR2 SASEGT. With 2 bases removed from V and 0 bases from J, the gap between germline ends came to 10 bases. The CDR3 has 15 residues. CDR3 in amino acids: CASSEPSPVNTEAFF. CDR3 nucleotide sequence: TGTGCCAGCAGTGAACCGTCGCCTGTGAACACTGAAGCTTTCTTT.

J is TRBJ1-2 and V is TRBV11-2; no clear D. The CDR3 is made up of 11 amino acids. Germline V gives CDR1 SGHAT, CDR2 FQNNGV. V was clipped by 5 bases and J by 14 bases, with 15 bases between them. As DNA, the CDR3 is TGTGCCAGCAGCCCAGGACCCTTGCCTACCTTC. Encoded protein: CASSPGPLPTF.

The rearrangement links TRBV29-1 to TRBJ1-1; weak D call: TRBD1 (6 bases). The CDR3 length is 15 residues. The germline V gene has CDR1 SQVTM and CDR2 ANQGSEA. The V end was cut by 3 bases, the J end by 0 bases, with 14 bases between. The CDR3 DNA reads as TGCAGCGTTGAGTCGACAGGAGTCATGAACACTGAAGCTTTCTTT. It translates to CSVESTGVMNTEAFF.

The rearrangement links TRBV5-1 to TRBJ2-7; D possibly corresponds to TRBD1 (6 bases). This CDR3 has 12 residues. V gave up 4 bases and J gave up 4 bases, with 9 bases separating them. CDR1 SGHRS and CDR2 YFSETQ come from the germline V gene. The CDR3 DNA follows: TGCGCCAGCAGCCCACAGGGTTACGAGCAGTACTTC. Protein sequence: CASSPQGYEQYF.

The rearrangement links TRBV9 to TRBJ2-1; D perhaps matches TRBD2 (6 bases). The germline V and J ends were trimmed by 2 bases and 0 bases, with 15 bases remaining between them. Germline-derived CDR1 and CDR2 are SGDLS and YYNGEE. The CDR3 is 17 amino acids. The CDR3 loop reads CASSVRWDLSSYNEQFF. The CDR3, as DNA: TGTGCCAGCAGCGTCCGCTGGGACTTAAGCTCCTACAATGAGCAGTTCTTC.

V is TRBV6-6 and J is TRBJ2-7; 7 bases line up with TRBD1. After removal of 2 bases from V and 2 bases from J, the junction contained 0 bases not matched to a gene. The CDR3 consists of 13 residues. Germline lookup yields CDR1 MNHNY and CDR2 SVGAGI (reference sequence). Here the CDR3 reads CASSYTGAYEQYF. The DNA of the CDR3 is TGTGCCAGCAGTTACACAGGGGCCTACGAGCAGTACTTC.

In its sample, this clone ranks as medium-sized. J is TRBJ2-3 and V is TRBV6-4; the match to TRBD2 covers 9 bases. There are 14 residues in the CDR3. V lost 6 bases, J lost 3 bases, and 4 bases stayed unmatched. Germline V CDR1 and CDR2: MRHNA, SNTAGT. This CDR3 is CASSLAGGTDTQYF. CDR3 DNA sequence: TGTGCCAGCAGCCTGGCGGGAGGGACAGATACGCAGTATTTT.

The DNA of the CDR3 is TGTGCCAGCAGTTACTCCACAGGGGCGGGGTATGGCTACACCTTC. Residues: CASSYSTGAGYGYTF. This sequence joins TRBV6-5 and TRBJ1-2, with 7 nucleotides matching TRBD1. The CDR3 sequence is 15 residues long. Germline V gene lookup returns CDR1 MNHEY and CDR2 SVGAGI. V lost 0 bases and J lost 5; bases outside the gene matches: 6.